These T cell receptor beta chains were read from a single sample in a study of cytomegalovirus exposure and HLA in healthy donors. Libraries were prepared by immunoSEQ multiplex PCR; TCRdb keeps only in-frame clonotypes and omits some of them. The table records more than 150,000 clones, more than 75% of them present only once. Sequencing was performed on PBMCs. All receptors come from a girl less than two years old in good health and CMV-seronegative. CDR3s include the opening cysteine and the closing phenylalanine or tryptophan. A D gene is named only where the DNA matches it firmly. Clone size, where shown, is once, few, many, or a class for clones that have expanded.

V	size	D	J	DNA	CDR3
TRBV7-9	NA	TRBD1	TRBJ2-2	TGTGCCAGCAGCTCCACAGGGGCCCCCAACACCGGGGAGCTGTTTTTT	CASSSTGAPNTGELFF
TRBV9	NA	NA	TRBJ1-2	TGTGCCAGCAGCCGTACGGGGGAACCCTATGGCTACACCTTC	CASSRTGEPYGYTF
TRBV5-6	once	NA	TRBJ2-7	TGTGCCAGCAGCTTGGCACAGGATAGGGACGAGCAGTACTTC	CASSLAQDRDEQYF
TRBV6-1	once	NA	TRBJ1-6	TGTGCCAGCAGTGAGATTCGGGATTCACCCCTCCACTTT	CASSEIRDSPLHF
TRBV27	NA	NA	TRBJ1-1	TGTGCCAGCAGTTTACTGGGGGACATGAATGGAGCTTTCTTT	CASSLLGDMNGAFF
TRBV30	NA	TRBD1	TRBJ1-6	TGTGCCTGCGAGGGGGACAGTCCAAATTCACCCCTCCACTTT	CACEGDSPNSPLHF
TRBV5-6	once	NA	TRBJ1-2	TGTGCCAGCAGCGCGGTTGGGGAGAACTATGGCTACACCTTC	CASSAVGENYGYTF
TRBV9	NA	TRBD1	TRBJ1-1	TGTGCCAGCAGCCCCCTCCGGGGAGGACAGGGCCGAAGGTGGGAAGCTTTCTTT	CASSPLRGGQGRRWEAFF
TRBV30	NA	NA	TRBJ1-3	TGTGCCTGGAGCCGGGGGGCCAGCTCTGGAAACACCATATATTTT	CAWSRGASSGNTIYF
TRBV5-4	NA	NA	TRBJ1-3	TGTGCCAGCAGCTTGGATCAGGCTGCTGGAAACACCATATATTTT	CASSLDQAAGNTIYF
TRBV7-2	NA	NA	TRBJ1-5	TGTGCCAGCAGCTTATTAGGGACAATTAGCAATCAGCCCCAGCATTTT	CASSLLGTISNQPQHF
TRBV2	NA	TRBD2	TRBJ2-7	TGTGCCAGCAGTCCCCGAGGGGACTACCGTTACGAGCAGTACTTC	CASSPRGDYRYEQYF
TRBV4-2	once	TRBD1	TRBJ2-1	TGTGCCAGCAGCCAAGATTTGGGACAGGGAATAGGCAATGAGCAGTTCTTC	CASSQDLGQGIGNEQFF
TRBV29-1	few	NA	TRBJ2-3	TGCAGCGTTAAACGACAGGATTTGTCGGCAGATACGCAGTATTTT	CSVKRQDLSADTQYF
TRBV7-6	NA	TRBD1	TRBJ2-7	TGTGCCAGCAGCTTGCCGGGACAGAGGCAGTACTTC	CASSLPGQRQYF
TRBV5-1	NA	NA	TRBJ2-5	TGCGCCAGCAGCTTGTCGCCAGGGGCCGGCCAAGAGACCCAGTACTTC	CASSLSPGAGQETQYF
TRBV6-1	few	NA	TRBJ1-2	TGTGCCAGCAGTGGGACGTCCGGGGAGCGTGGCTACACCTTC	CASSGTSGERGYTF
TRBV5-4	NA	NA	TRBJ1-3	TGTGCCAGCAGCTTGGCGTCGGGACAAGACGGAAACACCATATATTTT	CASSLASGQDGNTIYF
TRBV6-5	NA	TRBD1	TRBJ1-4	TGTGCCAGCAGCCCCGGGACAGGGTACAATGAAAAACTGTTTTTT	CASSPGTGYNEKLFF
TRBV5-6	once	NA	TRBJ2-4	TGTGCCAGCAGCTTGGTATTTCAGGGGGCGGGGGTGGGCATTCAGTACTTC	CASSLVFQGAGVGIQYF
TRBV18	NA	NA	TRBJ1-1	TGTGCCAGCTCTGGAAACAGGGACGCTGAAGCTTTCTTT	CASSGNRDAEAFF
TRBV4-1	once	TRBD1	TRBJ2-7	TGCGCCAGCAGCCAAGGGGACAGGGGCCTCTCCTACGAGCAGTACTTC	CASSQGDRGLSYEQYF
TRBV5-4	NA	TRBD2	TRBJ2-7	TGTGCCAGCAGCTTTGACGCTAGCGGGAGTTATGAGCAGTACTTC	CASSFDASGSYEQYF
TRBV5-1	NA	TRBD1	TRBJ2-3	TGCGCCAGCGGCCGGGACAGGGTAACAGATACGCAGTATTTT	CASGRDRVTDTQYF
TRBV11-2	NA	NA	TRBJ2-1	TGTGCCAGCAGCTTAGAGTACTACAATGAGCAGTTCTTC	CASSLEYYNEQFF
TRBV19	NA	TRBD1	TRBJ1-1	TGTGCCAGTAGGGAGGACAGGGAAGGGAACACTGAAGCTTTCTTT	CASREDREGNTEAFF
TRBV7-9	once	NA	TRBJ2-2	TGTGCCAGCAGGCACAGGGACACCGGGGAGCTGTTTTTT	CASRHRDTGELFF
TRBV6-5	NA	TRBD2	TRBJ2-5	TGTGCCAGCAGTTTCGGGAGGGGAGGGGAGACCCAGTACTTC	CASSFGRGGETQYF
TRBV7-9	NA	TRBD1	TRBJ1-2	TGTGCCAGCAGCGTGTGGGGGCCGGGACAGGCTAACTATGGCTACACCTTC	CASSVWGPGQANYGYTF
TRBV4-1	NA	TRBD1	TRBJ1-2	TGCGCCAGCAGCCTAGCCGGGACAGGGGGTCGGGACTATGGCTACACCTTC	CASSLAGTGGRDYGYTF
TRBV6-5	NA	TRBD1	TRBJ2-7	TGTGCCAGCAATAAACAGGGGAGAAAATACGAGCAGTACTTC	CASNKQGRKYEQYF
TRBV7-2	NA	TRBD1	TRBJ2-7	TGTGCCAGCAGCTCCCGACAGGGGGGCGAGCAGTACTTC	CASSSRQGGEQYF
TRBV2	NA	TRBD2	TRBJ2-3	TGTGCCAGCAAAGTTGGGGGACTAGCGGGGGGGAGCACAGATACGCAGTATTTT	CASKVGGLAGGSTDTQYF
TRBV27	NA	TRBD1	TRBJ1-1	TGTGCCAGCAGTTTAGGCAGGGGGAACAAGAACACTGAAGCTTTCTTT	CASSLGRGNKNTEAFF
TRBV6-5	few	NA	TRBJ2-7	TGTGCCAGCAGTTACTCGCTCTCAGGGGCCTTTTACGAGCAGTACTTC	CASSYSLSGAFYEQYF
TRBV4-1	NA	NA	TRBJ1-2	TGCGCCAGCAGCCAGCCTACATATGGGCCCAACTATGGCTACACCTTC	CASSQPTYGPNYGYTF
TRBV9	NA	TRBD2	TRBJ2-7	TGTGCCAGCAGCGTAGCCCCCAGCGGGAGCCTTAGCGAGCAGTACTTC	CASSVAPSGSLSEQYF
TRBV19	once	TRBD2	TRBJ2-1	TGTGCCAGTAGTATAGAGGGAGGGCCCGGTCTCAATGAGCAGTTCTTC	CASSIEGGPGLNEQFF
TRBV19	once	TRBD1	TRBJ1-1	TGTGCCAGTAGTATGACGGGGACAGCAGAAGCTTTCTTT	CASSMTGTAEAFF
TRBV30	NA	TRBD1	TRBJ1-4	TGTGCCTGGAGTGACGCCGGGACAGACAAACGTAATGAAAAACTGTTTTTT	CAWSDAGTDKRNEKLFF
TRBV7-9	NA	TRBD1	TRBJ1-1	TGTGCCAGCAGCGGGACAGGGTTTATGAACACTGAAGCTTTCTTT	CASSGTGFMNTEAFF